The rows below give T cell receptor beta chains drawn from one sample of a study of cytomegalovirus exposure and HLA in healthy donors. Measured with immunoSEQ multiplex PCR; TCRdb has only the in-frame clones, and not every one. The sample lists approximately 120,000 clones, over 70% occurring once. Input material: PBMCs. The receptors were sampled from a woman in her forties or fifties in good health and CMV-seronegative. Both conserved end residues are part of each CDR3. The order of the fields is clone size, D gene, J gene, V gene, CDR3 protein, CDR3 DNA. The D gene is left open where the match is weak. Not all rows give a size; the values are once, few, many and, for expanded clones, a class.

clone size: once; D gene: TRBD2; J gene: TRBJ2-3; V gene: TRBV19; CDR3 protein: CASSPSGFIDTQYF; CDR3 DNA: TGTGCCAGTAGCCCTAGCGGGTTTATAGATACGCAGTATTTT
clone size: NA; D gene: TRBD2; J gene: TRBJ2-1; V gene: TRBV5-4; CDR3 protein: CASSLVVPSGWGEQFF; CDR3 DNA: TGTGCCAGCAGCTTAGTGGTCCCTAGCGGGTGGGGTGAGCAGTTCTTC
clone size: NA; D gene: NA; J gene: TRBJ2-1; V gene: TRBV4-1; CDR3 protein: CASRLLGLPSNEQFF; CDR3 DNA: TGCGCCAGCAGACTTCTGGGACTTCCATCCAATGAGCAGTTCTTC
clone size: NA; D gene: NA; J gene: TRBJ2-3; V gene: TRBV5-6; CDR3 protein: CASSTPPTGDTQYF; CDR3 DNA: TGTGCCAGTTCCACCCCTCCTACGGGGGATACGCAGTATTTT
clone size: once; D gene: NA; J gene: TRBJ1-1; V gene: TRBV7-2; CDR3 protein: CASSLGQGNTEAFF; CDR3 DNA: TGTGCCAGCAGCTTGGGGCAGGGGAACACTGAAGCTTTCTTT
clone size: few; D gene: NA; J gene: TRBJ1-6; V gene: TRBV28; CDR3 protein: CASSFQGWQSPLHF; CDR3 DNA: TGTGCCAGCAGTTTCCAGGGTTGGCAATCACCCCTCCACTTT
clone size: NA; D gene: TRBD1; J gene: TRBJ2-3; V gene: TRBV7-9; CDR3 protein: CSSSNPGVQGSTDTQYF; CDR3 DNA: TGTTCCAGCAGCAACCCCGGTGTACAGGGGTCAACAGATACGCAGTATTTT
clone size: NA; D gene: NA; J gene: TRBJ2-7; V gene: TRBV10-3; CDR3 protein: CAISESGEVEQYF; CDR3 DNA: TGTGCCATCAGTGAGTCGGGAGAGGTTGAGCAGTACTTC
clone size: NA; D gene: NA; J gene: TRBJ1-2; V gene: TRBV11-2; CDR3 protein: CASSPGSTDRGYTF; CDR3 DNA: TGTGCCAGCAGTCCCGGGTCCACCGACCGGGGCTACACCTTC
clone size: NA; D gene: NA; J gene: TRBJ2-5; V gene: TRBV5-1; CDR3 protein: CASSSQGETQYF; CDR3 DNA: TGCGCCAGCAGCTCCCAGGGGGAGACCCAGTACTTC
clone size: NA; D gene: TRBD2; J gene: TRBJ2-3; V gene: TRBV5-1; CDR3 protein: CASSPGTTDTDTQYF; CDR3 DNA: TGCGCCAGCAGCCCCGGGACTACGGACACAGATACGCAGTATTTT
clone size: few; D gene: TRBD2; J gene: TRBJ2-3; V gene: TRBV7-8; CDR3 protein: CASSPLAGAGTDTQYF; CDR3 DNA: TGTGCCAGCAGCCCGCTAGCGGGAGCGGGCACAGATACGCAGTATTTT
clone size: once; D gene: TRBD1; J gene: TRBJ2-5; V gene: TRBV18; CDR3 protein: CASSPLSGQGSETQYF; CDR3 DNA: TGTGCCAGCTCACCATTATCCGGACAGGGATCAGAGACCCAGTACTTC
clone size: few; D gene: TRBD2; J gene: TRBJ2-5; V gene: TRBV9; CDR3 protein: CASSPQGLAGVETQYF; CDR3 DNA: TGTGCCAGCAGCCCCCAGGGACTAGCGGGAGTTGAGACCCAGTACTTC
clone size: few; D gene: TRBD2; J gene: TRBJ2-1; V gene: TRBV13; CDR3 protein: CASSPGLVKNEQFF; CDR3 DNA: TGTGCCAGCAGCCCGGGACTAGTCAAGAATGAGCAGTTCTTC
clone size: few; D gene: NA; J gene: TRBJ1-4; V gene: TRBV19; CDR3 protein: CASSMRPGREKLFF; CDR3 DNA: TGTGCCAGTAGTATGCGGCCCGGAAGAGAAAAACTGTTTTTT
clone size: NA; D gene: TRBD1; J gene: TRBJ1-2; V gene: TRBV7-9; CDR3 protein: CASSQGQGDGYTF; CDR3 DNA: TGTGCCAGCAGCCAGGGACAGGGAGATGGCTACACCTTC
clone size: NA; D gene: TRBD2; J gene: TRBJ2-7; V gene: TRBV9; CDR3 protein: CASSVWAGADEQYF; CDR3 DNA: TGTGCCAGCAGCGTGTGGGCGGGAGCTGACGAGCAGTACTTC
clone size: NA; D gene: TRBD2; J gene: TRBJ2-7; V gene: TRBV5-6; CDR3 protein: CASSTPQREDYEQYF; CDR3 DNA: TGTGCCAGCAGCACCCCACAGCGGGAGGACTACGAGCAGTACTTC
clone size: NA; D gene: TRBD1; J gene: TRBJ1-3; V gene: TRBV28; CDR3 protein: CASSSTRDSSGNTIYF; CDR3 DNA: TGTGCCAGCAGTTCGACCCGGGACAGCTCTGGAAACACCATATATTTT
clone size: NA; D gene: TRBD1; J gene: TRBJ1-5; V gene: TRBV4-1; CDR3 protein: CASSRTGEDQPQHF; CDR3 DNA: TGCGCCAGCAGCCGGACAGGGGAGGATCAGCCCCAGCATTTT
clone size: NA; D gene: NA; J gene: TRBJ2-5; V gene: TRBV19; CDR3 protein: CASSRGRRETQYF; CDR3 DNA: TGTGCCAGTAGTAGAGGTCGGAGGGAGACCCAGTACTTC
clone size: few; D gene: NA; J gene: TRBJ2-7; V gene: TRBV11-1; CDR3 protein: CASSSGGAVNEQYF; CDR3 DNA: TGTGCCAGCAGCTCGGGCGGGGCGGTAAACGAGCAGTACTTC
clone size: NA; D gene: NA; J gene: TRBJ2-1; V gene: TRBV9; CDR3 protein: CASSVEDGSYNEQFF; CDR3 DNA: TGTGCCAGCAGCGTGGAGGACGGTTCATACAATGAGCAGTTCTTC
clone size: NA; D gene: TRBD1; J gene: TRBJ2-2; V gene: TRBV7-9; CDR3 protein: CSSSRPGQVTGELFF; CDR3 DNA: TGTTCCAGCAGCCGCCCGGGACAGGTCACCGGGGAGCTGTTTTTT
clone size: NA; D gene: NA; J gene: TRBJ1-2; V gene: TRBV27; CDR3 protein: CASSMTVTPGSYTF; CDR3 DNA: TGTGCCAGCAGTATGACAGTAACCCCCGGTTCCTACACCTTC
clone size: NA; D gene: TRBD2; J gene: TRBJ2-7; V gene: TRBV28; CDR3 protein: CASSLWNWTSGSYEQYF; CDR3 DNA: TGTGCCAGCAGTTTATGGAATTGGACTAGCGGTTCCTACGAGCAGTACTTC
clone size: NA; D gene: NA; J gene: TRBJ2-3; V gene: TRBV7-2; CDR3 protein: CASNGLSSTDTQYF; CDR3 DNA: TGTGCCAGCAACGGACTGTCTAGCACAGATACGCAGTATTTT
clone size: NA; D gene: NA; J gene: TRBJ1-1; V gene: TRBV5-4; CDR3 protein: CASSRLGGRDTEAFF; CDR3 DNA: TGTGCCAGCAGCCGTTTGGGGGGGCGGGACACTGAAGCTTTCTTT
clone size: NA; D gene: NA; J gene: TRBJ2-5; V gene: TRBV9; CDR3 protein: CASGPEETQYF; CDR3 DNA: TGTGCCAGCGGGCCCGAAGAGACCCAGTACTTC
clone size: NA; D gene: NA; J gene: TRBJ1-1; V gene: TRBV19; CDR3 protein: CASSIDLETLNTEAFF; CDR3 DNA: TGTGCCAGTAGTATAGACCTCGAGACACTGAACACTGAAGCTTTCTTT
clone size: NA; D gene: NA; J gene: TRBJ1-5; V gene: TRBV27; CDR3 protein: CARRQWFNQPQHF; CDR3 DNA: TGTGCCAGAAGACAGTGGTTCAATCAGCCCCAGCATTTT
clone size: NA; D gene: TRBD2; J gene: TRBJ2-1; V gene: TRBV4-2; CDR3 protein: CASSQTSGLKSYNEQFF; CDR3 DNA: TGTGCCAGCAGCCAAACTAGCGGGTTAAAGTCCTACAATGAGCAGTTCTTC
clone size: NA; D gene: TRBD2; J gene: TRBJ2-1; V gene: TRBV29-1; CDR3 protein: CSSETLAGDEQFF; CDR3 DNA: TGCAGCTCCGAGACCCTAGCGGGAGATGAGCAGTTCTTC
clone size: NA; D gene: TRBD1; J gene: TRBJ1-3; V gene: TRBV30; CDR3 protein: CAWSFTGGAGNTIYF; CDR3 DNA: TGTGCCTGGAGTTTCACAGGGGGTGCAGGAAACACCATATATTTT
clone size: NA; D gene: NA; J gene: TRBJ2-3; V gene: TRBV5-1; CDR3 protein: CASSQGLWDTQYF; CDR3 DNA: TGCGCCAGCAGCCAAGGACTGTGGGATACGCAGTATTTT
clone size: NA; D gene: NA; J gene: TRBJ2-3; V gene: TRBV29-1; CDR3 protein: CSVARSVRDTQYF; CDR3 DNA: TGCAGCGTTGCTCGGTCCGTCCGGGATACGCAGTATTTT
clone size: NA; D gene: NA; J gene: TRBJ1-1; V gene: TRBV28; CDR3 protein: CASSLMAPRRTEAFF; CDR3 DNA: TGTGCCAGCAGTTTAATGGCGCCACGGAGGACTGAAGCTTTCTTT
clone size: NA; D gene: TRBD1; J gene: TRBJ1-1; V gene: TRBV7-9; CDR3 protein: CASSLAGTENTEAFF; CDR3 DNA: TGTGCCAGCAGCTTGGCCGGGACAGAGAACACTGAAGCTTTCTTT
clone size: NA; D gene: NA; J gene: TRBJ2-5; V gene: TRBV7-2; CDR3 protein: CASSLVGAYQETQYF; CDR3 DNA: TGTGCCAGCAGCTTAGTGGGGGCGTACCAAGAGACCCAGTACTTC
clone size: NA; D gene: TRBD1; J gene: TRBJ2-1; V gene: TRBV6-6; CDR3 protein: CASSSRDRVINEQFF; CDR3 DNA: TGTGCCAGCAGTAGCCGGGACAGGGTGATCAATGAGCAGTTCTTC
clone size: NA; D gene: NA; J gene: TRBJ1-2; V gene: TRBV28; CDR3 protein: CASSLNSYGYTF; CDR3 DNA: TGTGCCAGCAGTTTAAACAGCTATGGCTACACCTTC
clone size: few; D gene: TRBD1; J gene: TRBJ1-2; V gene: TRBV5-6; CDR3 protein: CASSPGTGAADGYTF; CDR3 DNA: TGTGCCAGCAGCCCAGGGACAGGGGCGGCCGATGGCTACACCTTC
clone size: NA; D gene: NA; J gene: TRBJ1-1; V gene: TRBV6-5; CDR3 protein: CASSANREAFF; CDR3 DNA: TGTGCCAGCAGTGCCAACAGGGAAGCTTTCTTT
clone size: NA; D gene: NA; J gene: TRBJ1-3; V gene: TRBV28; CDR3 protein: CASSLAPAGPSKLPIYF; CDR3 DNA: TGTGCCAGCAGTTTAGCCCCCGCGGGACCCTCTAAGCTCCCCATATATTTT
clone size: NA; D gene: TRBD2; J gene: TRBJ2-5; V gene: TRBV30; CDR3 protein: CAWRRALAGETQYF; CDR3 DNA: TGTGCCTGGAGACGTGCACTAGCGGGAGAGACCCAGTACTTC
clone size: once; D gene: NA; J gene: TRBJ2-5; V gene: TRBV7-9; CDR3 protein: CASSLFREETQYF; CDR3 DNA: TGTGCCAGCAGCTTGTTCCGCGAAGAGACCCAGTACTTC
clone size: NA; D gene: NA; J gene: TRBJ1-6; V gene: TRBV6-1; CDR3 protein: CASSEAGRAERPLHF; CDR3 DNA: TGTGCCAGCAGTGAAGCAGGGCGGGCGGAGCGGCCCCTCCACTTT
clone size: NA; D gene: NA; J gene: TRBJ2-1; V gene: TRBV9; CDR3 protein: CASSVDRPGEQFF; CDR3 DNA: TGTGCCAGCAGCGTCGACAGGCCAGGTGAGCAGTTCTTC
clone size: NA; D gene: TRBD1; J gene: TRBJ2-2; V gene: TRBV13; CDR3 protein: CASSPLSDRESGELFF; CDR3 DNA: TGTGCCAGCAGCCCACTCTCGGACAGGGAGTCCGGGGAGCTGTTTTTT
clone size: NA; D gene: TRBD2; J gene: TRBJ2-2; V gene: TRBV9; CDR3 protein: CASSVNPTSPSHTGELFF; CDR3 DNA: TGTGCCAGCAGCGTAAATCCGACTAGCCCCTCACACACCGGGGAGCTGTTTTTT
clone size: few; D gene: TRBD1; J gene: TRBJ2-7; V gene: TRBV10-3; CDR3 protein: CAIRGTGGADYEQYF; CDR3 DNA: TGTGCCATCAGGGGGACAGGGGGTGCCGACTACGAGCAGTACTTC
clone size: NA; D gene: NA; J gene: TRBJ2-1; V gene: TRBV13; CDR3 protein: CASSFLYEQFF; CDR3 DNA: TGTGCCAGCAGCTTCTTATATGAGCAGTTCTTC